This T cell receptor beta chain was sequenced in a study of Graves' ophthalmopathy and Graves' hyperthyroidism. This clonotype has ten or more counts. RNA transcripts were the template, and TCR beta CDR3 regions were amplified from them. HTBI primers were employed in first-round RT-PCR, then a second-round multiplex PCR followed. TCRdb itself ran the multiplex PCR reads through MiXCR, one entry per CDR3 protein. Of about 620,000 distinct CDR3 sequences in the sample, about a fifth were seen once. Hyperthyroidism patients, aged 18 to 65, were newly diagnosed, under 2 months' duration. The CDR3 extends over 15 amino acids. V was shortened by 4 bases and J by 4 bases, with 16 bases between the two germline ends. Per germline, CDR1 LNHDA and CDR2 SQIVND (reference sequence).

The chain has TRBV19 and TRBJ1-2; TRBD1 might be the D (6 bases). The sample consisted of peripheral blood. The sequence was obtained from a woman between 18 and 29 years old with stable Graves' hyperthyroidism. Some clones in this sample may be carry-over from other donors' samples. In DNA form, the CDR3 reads TGTGCCAGTAGTACGTCCGGGGGGCGATCCTATGGCTACACCTTC. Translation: CASSTSGGRSYGYTF.